What follows are 30 T cell receptor beta chains derived from one specimen sequenced in a study of T cell repertoires in cytomegalovirus infection. TCRdb independently ran MiXCR on the reads; one entry per CDR3 protein. The table has more than 650,000 distinct CDR3 sequences, about a third seen once. Sequenced: PBMCs. The receptors come from a human donor in good health (CMV status not recorded). Some clones in this sample may be carry-over from other donors' samples.

Notes on this clonotype: This likely comes from a read error, as the CDR3 has no conserved phenylalanine or tryptophan at its end. This chain connects TRBV27 to TRBJ2-1; D uncertain. V lost 2 bases, J lost 3 bases, and 14 bases lay in between. The germline V gene has CDR1 MNHEY and CDR2 SMNVEV (reference sequence). The CDR3 has 16 amino acids. CDR3 in DNA: TGTGCCAGCAGTTTAGAAGCACCCGCTTTCTACAATGAGCAGTTCTTA. Amino acid sequence: CASSLEAPAFYNEQFL.

This clonotype came up a few times. The chain carries TRBV2 and TRBJ1-3; 7 bases align to TRBD1. Germline trimming cut 5 bases from V and 2 bases from J; bases unmatched to any gene: 12. The germline gives CDR1 SNHLY, CDR2 FYNNEI. The CDR3 extends over 17 amino acids. This chain's CDR3 is CASSFSGTAKAGNTIYF. The CDR3 DNA follows: TGTGCCAGCAGTTTCTCGGGGACAGCTAAAGCTGGAAACACCATATATTTT.

This clonotype was counted once. V and J are TRBV29-1 and TRBJ2-3, with D maybe TRBD2 (5 bases). The CDR3 sequence is 15 residues long. CDR1 SQVTM and CDR2 ANQGSEA come from the germline V gene. The V end lost 0 bases, the J end lost 1 base, and 11 bases lay between the germline ends. The CDR3: CSVEETQRRTDTQYF. CDR3 bases: TGCAGCGTTGAAGAGACCCAGCGGCGCACAGATACGCAGTATTTT.

The chain combines TRBV5-1 with TRBJ2-1, with 12 nucleotides matching TRBD2. Germline CDR1 and CDR2: SGHRS and YFSETQ. This CDR3 is 19 amino acids long. Germline trimming cut 0 bases from V and 6 bases from J; bases unmatched to any gene: 13. CDR3 sequence: CASSLDGLAGGPTLNEQFF. The CDR3 region has the DNA TGCGCCAGCAGCTTGGATGGGCTAGCGGGAGGGCCCACACTCAATGAGCAGTTCTTC.

The rearrangement joins TRBV28 to TRBJ2-7; TRBD2 is a possible D gene (5 bases). The germline V gene has CDR1 MDHEN and CDR2 SYDVKM. The CDR3 runs 15 residues. Trimming took off 5 bases at V and 4 bases at J, with 18 bases between the two ends. CDR3 amino acids: CASSPYTSSDYEQYF. The CDR3, as DNA: TGTGCCAGCAGTCCCTACACTAGTTCCGATTACGAGCAGTACTTC.

Only a few counts were recorded for this clonotype. This chain links TRBV20-1 with TRBJ2-7, with 7 bases that match TRBD2. Germline-derived CDR1 and CDR2 are DFQATT and SNEGSKA (reference sequence). CDR3 length: 14 amino acids. After removal of 1 base from V and 4 bases from J, the junction contained 7 bases not matched to a gene. CDR3 nucleotide sequence: TGCAGTGCTAGAGCGGCAGGGAGGGTGTACGAGCAGTACTTC. This encodes CSARAAGRVYEQYF.

In this sample, this clonotype turned up a few times. This rearrangement joins TRBV27 to TRBJ1-5; D possibly corresponds to TRBD1 (6 bases). Trimming removed 3 bases from V and 6 bases from J, with 12 bases in between. Germline CDR1 and CDR2: MNHEY and SMNVEV (reference sequence). CDR3 length: 14 residues. The CDR3 nucleotides are TGTGCCAGCAGTTTTGCCCTAGGGGGTCAGCCCCAGCATTTT. Translating gives CASSFALGGQPQHF.

This clonotype was seen a handful of times. V usage is TRBV7-2 and J usage is TRBJ1-2; tentatively, D is TRBD1 (6 bases). This CDR3 is built from 14 residues. V shed 0 bases and J shed 7 bases, with 12 bases lying between them. The germline gives CDR1 SGHTA, CDR2 FQGNSA. The CDR3 loop reads CASSLATGNLGYTF. CDR3 DNA sequence: TGTGCCAGCAGCTTAGCTACAGGGAATCTTGGCTACACCTTC.

This clonotype was counted only a few times. CDR3 sequence: CASSNGQGVSPLHF. CDR3 coding DNA: TGTGCCAGCAGCAACGGACAGGGAGTTTCACCCCTCCACTTT. The chain uses TRBV7-3 and TRBJ1-6, with 8 bases that match TRBD1. Germline CDR1 is SGHTA and CDR2 is FQGTGA. The CDR3 extends over 14 amino acids. With V trimmed by 5 bases and J by 9 bases, 6 bases remained unmatched.

This chain links TRBV28 with TRBJ1-4, with D unclear. Looked up from germline, CDR1 is MDHEN and CDR2 is SYDVKM. The CDR3 totals 13 residues. Trimming pared 7 bases from V and 7 bases from J, leaving 13 bases between. The CDR3 nucleotides read TGTGCCAGCACCTCCAGCGTGGTTGAAAAACTGTTTTTT. Translating it yields CASTSSVVEKLFF.

The chain combines TRBV10-3 with TRBJ1-2; the D is unclear. The length of the CDR3 is 14 residues. V dropped 4 bases and J dropped 1 base, with 10 bases sitting between them. CDR1 ENHRY and CDR2 SYGVKD come from the germline V gene. In DNA form, the CDR3 reads TGTGCCATCAGTGCGGGGAACCTTAACTATGGCTACACCTTC. Protein: CAISAGNLNYGYTF.

As DNA, the CDR3 is TGCAGTGCTAGTAGATCATCGGGGGAGCTGGCTGAAGCTTTCTTT. Translation: CSASRSSGELAEAFF. The V gene is TRBV20-1, the J gene TRBJ1-1; D may be TRBD1 (5 bases). Germline V gene sequence: CDR1 DFQATT, CDR2 SNEGSKA (reference sequence). Trimming left V 3 bases short and J 6 bases short, with 20 bases between. The CDR3 covers 15 residues.

The chain couples TRBV28 to TRBJ2-5, with D tentatively TRBD1 or TRBD2 (6 bases each). V lost 5 bases and J 6 bases, leaving 16 bases between the germline ends. The CDR3 has 14 residues. Germline loops: CDR1 MDHEN, CDR2 SYDVKM. The CDR3 nucleotides are TGTGCCAGCAGTCCGCCACAAGGGGGGAAGACCCAGTACTTC. Translation gives CASSPPQGGKTQYF.

This chain connects TRBV4-2 to TRBJ2-3; D is ambiguous. Trimming took off 0 bases at V and 1 base at J, with 11 bases between the two ends. The germline V gene encodes CDR1 LGHNA and CDR2 YNFKEQ. The CDR3 length is 16 residues. CDR3 DNA sequence: TGTGCCAGCAGCCAAGAACGGGCTAGTGGCACAGATACGCAGTATTTT. It specifies CASSQERASGTDTQYF.

This clonotype has a handful of counts. The chain uses TRBV6-6 and TRBJ1-1; a possible D gene is TRBD1 (5 bases). The CDR3 contains 14 residues. Looked up from germline, CDR1 is MNHNY and CDR2 is SVGAGI (reference sequence). With 6 bases removed from V and 2 bases from J, the gap between germline ends came to 13 bases. CDR3 sequence reads: CASSLGDGNTEAFF. CDR3 DNA sequence: TGTGCCAGCAGCTTGGGGGACGGCAACACTGAAGCTTTCTTT.

The chain carries TRBV7-9 and TRBJ2-5, with 11 positions matching TRBD2. Germline V gives CDR1 SEHNR, CDR2 FQNEAQ (reference sequence). V lost 6 bases, J lost 0 bases, and 6 bases stayed unmatched. This CDR3 spans 16 amino acids. CDR3: CASRPRTSGYQETQYF. The CDR3 region has the DNA TGTGCCAGCAGACCAAGGACTAGCGGGTACCAAGAGACCCAGTACTTC.

On this clonotype itself: A read error may be the cause here, since a much bigger clone is one base away. CDR3 sequence reads: CATRGQGSEGYTF. CDR3 bases: TGTGCCACCAGAGGACAGGGTTCGGAGGGCTACACCTTC. The V and J genes are TRBV27 and TRBJ1-2; 8 bases match TRBD1. CDR1 and CDR2 (germline): MNHEY, SMNVEV (reference sequence). V trimming: 10 bases; J trimming: 8 bases; junction bases outside the gene matches: 12. The CDR3 consists of 13 residues.

CDR3 DNA sequence: TGTGCCAGCAGCAACGTATCAACCGGTTATGGCTACACCTTC. Translated: CASSNVSTGYGYTF. This rearrangement joins TRBV7-2 to TRBJ1-2; no firm D call. V was trimmed by 5 bases and J by 5 bases, leaving 15 bases between them. This CDR3 comprises 14 residues. The germline V gene has CDR1 SGHTA and CDR2 FQGNSA.

The chain links TRBV24-1 to TRBJ2-5, with D tentatively TRBD1 (5 bases). Between the trimmed V and J ends, which lost 4 bases and 1 base, there was a span of 12 bases. Germline-derived CDR1 and CDR2 are KGHDR and SFDVKD. This CDR3 is built from 15 residues. The CDR3 DNA is TGTGCCACCAGTGACCCTCGGCAGGGCCAAGAGACCCAGTACTTC. It encodes CATSDPRQGQETQYF.

This clonotype has more than one count but fewer than ten. Relative to the germline gene, one junction end is altered; a read error may explain this. The chain joins TRBV6-1 to TRBJ2-3; TRBD2 matches 8 bases. The CDR3 extends over 15 amino acids. Germline loops: CDR1 MNHNS, CDR2 SASEGT. DNA of the CDR3: TGTGCCAGCAGCGAAGACGGGGGGGGGCCGGATACGCAGTATTTT. Its protein product is CASSEDGGGPDTQYF.

This clonotype was observed many times. The chain uses TRBV7-2 and TRBJ1-6; D gene unclear. CDR1 SGHTA and CDR2 FQGNSA come from the germline V gene. The CDR3 contains 15 residues. Trimming took 2 bases from V and 7 from J, leaving 12 bases between them. The CDR3 DNA sequence: TGTGCCAGCAGCTTATATTCTTCCAGGAATTCACCCCTCCACTTT. Its protein product is CASSLYSSRNSPLHF.

This chain uses TRBV19 with TRBJ2-7; maybe TRBD2 (6 bases). The germline V and J ends were trimmed by 3 bases and 6 bases, with 18 bases remaining between them. Germline V gene sequence: CDR1 LNHDA, CDR2 SQIVND (reference sequence). The length of the CDR3 is 15 residues. The CDR3 loop reads CASSMRAEGFREQYF. The CDR3 coding sequence is TGTGCCAGTAGTATGCGGGCGGAGGGCTTCCGCGAGCAGTACTTC.

The chain is built from TRBV14 and TRBJ2-1; 7 bases align to TRBD2. CDR1 and CDR2 from the germline V gene are SGHDN and FVKESK. This CDR3 is built from 18 residues. J was trimmed by 4 bases and V by 0 bases; bases with no gene match: 12. The CDR3 nucleotides read TGTGCCAGCAGCCAAGATGATACTAGCGAGTCCTTTTACAATGAGCAGTTCTTC. It specifies CASSQDDTSESFYNEQFF. The full variable domain, its missing parts supplied by reference TRBV14 and TRBJ2-1, is EAGVTQFPSHSVIEKGQTVTLRCDPISGHDNLYWYRRVMGKEIKFLLHFVKESKQDESGMPNNRFLAERTGGTYSTLKVQPAELEDSGVYFCASSQDDTSESFYNEQFFGPGTRLTVL.

Turning to this clonotype: A read error may account for a junction end that differs from germline. The V gene is TRBV7-8, the J gene TRBJ1-5; D gene uncertain. Germline V lookup: CDR1 SGHVS, CDR2 FQNEAQ. This CDR3 region has 15 residues. In nucleotides, the CDR3 is TGTGCCAGCAGCTTAAACCTAAAGAACGACCAGCCCCAGCTTTTT. Protein: CASSLNLKNDQPQLF.

This chain links TRBV20-1 with TRBJ2-7; 11 bases are a match to TRBD1. The CDR3 totals 18 residues. V shed 5 bases and J 0 bases; nucleotides not matched to a gene: 15. Germline loops: CDR1 DFQATT, CDR2 SNEGSKA (reference sequence). The CDR3 bases are TGCAGTGCTGAAGGGACAGGGGGATGGAGGAAAAGCTCCTACGAGCAGTACTTC. Protein product: CSAEGTGGWRKSSYEQYF.

The chain joins TRBV24-1 to TRBJ2-5; D is unclear. There are 15 residues in the CDR3. Germline V gives CDR1 KGHDR, CDR2 SFDVKD. The V end lost 4 bases, the J end lost 1 base, and 12 bases lay between the germline ends. The CDR3 region has the DNA TGTGCCACCAGTGACCCGACTTCATTCCAAGAGACCCAGTACTTC. It yields the protein CATSDPTSFQETQYF.

This clonotype was detected only a few times. CDR3 sequence: CASSLESEPQETQYF. The CDR3 DNA reads TGTGCCAGCAGTTTAGAATCAGAGCCACAAGAGACCCAGTACTTC. The chain joins TRBV28 to TRBJ2-5; D remains unclear. This CDR3 is 15 amino acids long. Deletions cut 2 bases from V and 2 bases from J, with 12 bases between. Germline V gene lookup returns CDR1 MDHEN and CDR2 SYDVKM.

Regarding this clonotype: A junction boundary mismatches the germline segment, possibly from a read error. This rearrangement joins TRBV7-6 to TRBJ2-7; TRBD1 aligns across 9 bases. Looked up from germline, CDR1 is SGHVS and CDR2 is FNYEAQ. CDR3 size: 16 residues. The CDR3 DNA reads TGTGCCAGCAGCCGTTCGGACAGGGGATTCCCCTACGAGAAGTACTTC. This codes for CASSRSDRGFPYEKYF.

This clonotype was observed a handful of times. The chain employs TRBV24-1 and TRBJ2-5, with 8 bases aligning to TRBD2. Germline-derived CDR1 and CDR2 are KGHDR and SFDVKD. The CDR3 covers 15 residues. V lost 10 bases, J lost 6 bases, and 15 bases stayed unmatched. The CDR3 loop reads CATSGTELDVKTQYF. The DNA for the CDR3 is TGTGCCACTAGCGGGACTGAGTTGGATGTGAAGACCCAGTACTTC.

The rearrangement links TRBV6-8 to TRBJ1-2; D not certain. V dropped 8 bases and J dropped 3 bases, with 13 bases sitting between them. This CDR3 spans 13 amino acids. Germline values: CDR1 MNHGY, CDR2 SAAAGT. CDR3 nucleotide sequence: TGTGCCAGCGGGCTAGGGTTGGACTATGGCTACACCTTC. This translates into CASGLGLDYGYTF.